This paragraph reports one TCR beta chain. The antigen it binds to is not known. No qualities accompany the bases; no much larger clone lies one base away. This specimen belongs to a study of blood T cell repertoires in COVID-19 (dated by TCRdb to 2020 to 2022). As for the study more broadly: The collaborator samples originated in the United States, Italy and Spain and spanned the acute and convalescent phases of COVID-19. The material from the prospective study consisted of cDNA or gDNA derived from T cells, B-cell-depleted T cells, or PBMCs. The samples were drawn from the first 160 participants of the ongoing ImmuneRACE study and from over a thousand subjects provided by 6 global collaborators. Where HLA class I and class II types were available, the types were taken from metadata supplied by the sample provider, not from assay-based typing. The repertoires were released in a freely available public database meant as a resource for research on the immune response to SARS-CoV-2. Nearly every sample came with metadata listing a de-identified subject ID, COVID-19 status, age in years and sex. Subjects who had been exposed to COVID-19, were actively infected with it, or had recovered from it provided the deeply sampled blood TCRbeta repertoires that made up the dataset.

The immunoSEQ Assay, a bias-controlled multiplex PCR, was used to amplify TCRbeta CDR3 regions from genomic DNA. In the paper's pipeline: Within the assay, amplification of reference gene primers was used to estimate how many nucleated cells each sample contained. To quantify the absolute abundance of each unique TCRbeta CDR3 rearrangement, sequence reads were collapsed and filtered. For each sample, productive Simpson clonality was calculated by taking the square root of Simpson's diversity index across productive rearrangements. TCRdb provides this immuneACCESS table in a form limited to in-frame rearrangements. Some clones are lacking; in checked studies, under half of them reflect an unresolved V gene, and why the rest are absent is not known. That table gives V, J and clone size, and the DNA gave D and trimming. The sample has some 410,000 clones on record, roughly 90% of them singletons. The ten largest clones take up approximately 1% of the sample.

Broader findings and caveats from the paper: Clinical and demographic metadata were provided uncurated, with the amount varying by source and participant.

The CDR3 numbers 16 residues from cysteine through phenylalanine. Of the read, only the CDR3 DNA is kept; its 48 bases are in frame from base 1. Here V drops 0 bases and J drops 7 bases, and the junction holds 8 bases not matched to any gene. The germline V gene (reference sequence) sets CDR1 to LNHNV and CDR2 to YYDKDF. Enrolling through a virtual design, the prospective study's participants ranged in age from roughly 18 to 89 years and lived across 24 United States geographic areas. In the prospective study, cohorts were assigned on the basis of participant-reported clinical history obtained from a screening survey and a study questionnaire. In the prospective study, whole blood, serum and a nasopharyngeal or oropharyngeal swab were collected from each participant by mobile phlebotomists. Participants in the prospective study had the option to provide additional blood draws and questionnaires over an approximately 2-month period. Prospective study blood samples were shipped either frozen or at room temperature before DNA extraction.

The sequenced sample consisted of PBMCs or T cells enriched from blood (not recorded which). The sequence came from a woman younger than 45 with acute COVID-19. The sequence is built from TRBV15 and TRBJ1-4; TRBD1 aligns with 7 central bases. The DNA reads TGTGCCACCAGCAGAGACCGGGACAGACTAGTTGAAAAACTGTTTTTT. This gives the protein CATSRDRDRLVEKLFF.